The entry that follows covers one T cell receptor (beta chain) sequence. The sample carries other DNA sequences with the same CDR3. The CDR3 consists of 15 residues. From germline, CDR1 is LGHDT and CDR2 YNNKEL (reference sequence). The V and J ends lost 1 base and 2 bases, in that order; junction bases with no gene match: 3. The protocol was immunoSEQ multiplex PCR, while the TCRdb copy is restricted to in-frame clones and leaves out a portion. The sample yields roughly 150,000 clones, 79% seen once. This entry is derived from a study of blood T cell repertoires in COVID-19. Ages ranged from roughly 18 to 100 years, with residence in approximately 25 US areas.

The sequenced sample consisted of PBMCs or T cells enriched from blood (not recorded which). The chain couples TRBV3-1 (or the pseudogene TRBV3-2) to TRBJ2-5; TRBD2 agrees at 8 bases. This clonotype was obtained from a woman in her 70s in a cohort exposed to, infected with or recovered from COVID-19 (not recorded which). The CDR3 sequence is CASSQGGTRQETQYF. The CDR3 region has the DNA TGTGCCAGCAGCCAAGGGGGGACTAGACAAGAGACCCAGTACTTC.